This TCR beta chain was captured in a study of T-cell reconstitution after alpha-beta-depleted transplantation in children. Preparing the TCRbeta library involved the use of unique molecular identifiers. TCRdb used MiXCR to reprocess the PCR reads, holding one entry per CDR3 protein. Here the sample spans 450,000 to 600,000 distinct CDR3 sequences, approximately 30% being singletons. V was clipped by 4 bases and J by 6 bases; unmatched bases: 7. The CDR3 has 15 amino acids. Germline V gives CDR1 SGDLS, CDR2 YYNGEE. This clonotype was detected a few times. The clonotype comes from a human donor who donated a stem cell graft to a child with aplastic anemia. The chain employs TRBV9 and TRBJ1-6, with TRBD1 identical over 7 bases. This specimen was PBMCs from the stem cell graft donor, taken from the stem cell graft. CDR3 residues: CASSSGGRSNSPLHF. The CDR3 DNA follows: TGTGCCAGCAGCTCAGGGGGGAGGTCTAATTCACCCCTCCACTTT. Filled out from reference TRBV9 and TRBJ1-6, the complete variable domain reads DSGVTQTPKHLITATGQRVTLRCSPRSGDLSVYWYQQSLDQGLQFLIQYYNGEERAKGNILERFSAQQFPDLHSELNLSSLELGDSALYFCASSSGGRSNSPLHFGNGTRLTVT.